These T cell receptor beta chains were read from a single sample in a study of blood T cell repertoires in COVID-19. The table came from immunoSEQ multiplex PCR; TCRdb's copy has only in-frame clones and leaves some out. This sample has roughly 290,000 clones; more than 80% occur once, and the top ten carry nearly 7%. The sequenced material came from peripheral blood. The receptors were gathered from a woman in her 30s with COVID-19, enrolled during active disease. CDR3s include the opening cysteine and the closing phenylalanine or tryptophan. The D gene is left open where the match is weak. Not all rows give a size; the values are once, few, many and, for expanded clones, a class.

j_call | d_call | clone_size | v_call | cdr3_nt | cdr3_aa
TRBJ1-2 | . | . | TRBV28 | TGTGCCAGCAGTTTATTGGTGGGAGGCTATGGCTACACCTTC | CASSLLVGGYGYTF
TRBJ1-1 | . | . | TRBV20-1 | TGCAGTGCCCCGGTGAGCACTGAAGCTTTCTTT | CSAPVSTEAFF
TRBJ2-2 | . | . | TRBV9 | TGTGCCAGCAGCGTACTCCAGGGGAAAGGCGGGGAGCTGTTTTTT | CASSVLQGKGGELFF
TRBJ2-1 | . | . | TRBV10-2 | TGCGCCAGCAGTGAGGTCGGCGCTCTCAGGGGCAATGAGCAGTTCTTC | CASSEVGALRGNEQFF
TRBJ1-3 | . | . | TRBV5-1 | TGCGCCAGCAGGGTGGCGTTGGACTCTGGCACCATATATTTT | CASRVALDSGTIYF
TRBJ2-7 | TRBD2 | . | TRBV28 | TGTGCCAGCAGTTCCAGACTAGCGGTAACCTACGAGCAGTACTTC | CASSSRLAVTYEQYF
TRBJ2-3 | . | . | TRBV7-2 | TGTGCCAGCAGCTTAATTGGCGGGCCTAGCACAGATACGCAGTATTTT | CASSLIGGPSTDTQYF
TRBJ2-5 | TRBD2 | once | TRBV11-3 | TGTGCCAGCAGCTTAGAGGGACAGGGGGGGACTAGCGGGAGTCTACAAGAGACCCAGTACTTC | CASSLEGQGGTSGSLQETQYF
TRBJ1-5 | TRBD1 | . | TRBV9 | TGTGCCAGCAGTGGGGGGACAGGGGCTAATCAGCCCCAGCATTTT | CASSGGTGANQPQHF
TRBJ2-5 | TRBD2 | . | TRBV4-1 | TGCGCCAGCAGCCAAGATTGGTCTGGCGACCTAGCGGGAGGGCCAAACCAGGAGACCCAGTACTTC | CASSQDWSGDLAGGPNQETQYF
TRBJ1-6 | . | . | TRBV7-2 | TGTGCCAGCAGCCTCTCCTTTGGGGGGAATTCACCCCTCCACTTT | CASSLSFGGNSPLHF
TRBJ1-2 | . | . | TRBV6-6 | TGTGCCAGCCGTAGGGAGTCGGGGATTTTGGCCTACACCTTC | CASRRESGILAYTF
TRBJ2-2 | . | . | TRBV19 | TGTGCCAGTAGTATTTTGGGGCCGAACACCGGGGAGCTGTTTTTT | CASSILGPNTGELFF
TRBJ2-7 | . | . | TRBV5-6 | TGTGCCAGCAGCTCCAGCGTAATTCAGACAGGCCTCGCCCCCTACGAGCAGTACTTC | CASSSSVIQTGLAPYEQYF
TRBJ2-6 | . | . | TRBV5-5 | TGTGCCAGCAGCCGTAACAGGGCAACCTCTGGGGCCAACGTCCTGACTTTC | CASSRNRATSGANVLTF
TRBJ1-1 | . | . | TRBV6-2/TRBV6-3 | TGTGCCAGCAGTTCCGAGAGGGCTGAAGCTTTCTTT | CASSSERAEAFF
TRBJ1-1 | TRBD1 | . | TRBV29-1 | TGCAGCGTTCGACAGGGCGAAGCTTTCTTT | CSVRQGEAFF
TRBJ2-1 | TRBD2 | . | TRBV11-3 | TGTGCCAGCAGCTCGCCGGGGGGTCGCTACAATGAGCAGTTCTTC | CASSSPGGRYNEQFF
TRBJ2-7 | TRBD1 | few | TRBV4-3 | TGCGCCAGCAGCCATCGGGACAGGGGATACGAGCAGTACTTC | CASSHRDRGYEQYF
TRBJ2-1 | . | . | TRBV2 | TGTGCCAGCAGTTCTACTGCGAGCTCCTACAATGAGCAGTTCTTC | CASSSTASSYNEQFF
TRBJ2-7 | TRBD2 | . | TRBV27 | TGTGCCAGCAGTACTAGCGGGAGGGAGTACGAGCAGTACTTC | CASSTSGREYEQYF
TRBJ2-5 | . | . | TRBV12-3/TRBV12-4 | TGTGCCAGCAGTCCCTCTGGGGCAGGTGCGGTAAACTTC | CASSPSGAGAVNF
TRBJ2-1 | . | . | TRBV9 | TGTGCCAGCAGCTCCCAAGCCGATGAGCAGTTCTTC | CASSSQADEQFF
TRBJ1-3 | . | . | TRBV7-2 | TGTGCCAGCAGCTTAGTACTCCTGAGCTCTGGAAACACCATATATTTT | CASSLVLLSSGNTIYF
TRBJ1-1 | TRBD1 | . | TRBV9 | TGTGCCAGCAGCCCTAGGGACAGGGGATCCACTGAAGCTTTCTTT | CASSPRDRGSTEAFF
TRBJ1-4 | . | . | TRBV7-9 | TGTGCCAGCAGCTTACAGTTTGAAAAACTGTTTTTT | CASSLQFEKLFF